This T cell receptor beta chain originates from a study of blood T cell repertoires in COVID-19. Across the whole study: T cells, B-cell-depleted T cells, or PBMCs supplied cDNA or gDNA.

CDR3 length equals 14 residues. V lost 7 bases and J 1 base, leaving 13 bases between the germline ends. The germline V gene has CDR1 MNHEY and CDR2 SVGAGI. Sequencing used immunoSEQ multiplex PCR; TCRdb keeps in-frame clones, though not all of them. The table lists roughly 230,000 clones, around 83% of them singletons. Sequencing was performed on peripheral blood. The receptor was derived from a man between 35 and 55 years old with active or convalescent COVID-19. The rearrangement uses TRBV6-5 and TRBJ1-1; TRBD1 is a possible D gene (5 bases). CDR3 DNA: TGTGCCAGCACCGAATCAGGGCGGAACACTGAAGCTTTCTTT. Translation gives CASTESGRNTEAFF.